Below, 27 T cell receptor beta chains from the same sample are listed, as sequenced in a study of PD-L1 blockade in urothelial cancer. The assay was immunoSEQ multiplex PCR, and TCRdb's table has in-frame clones only and misses some. The table shows about 50,000 clones, with about 68% occurring only once. Time point here: pretreatment peripheral blood. The sample was PBMCs, taken around atezolizumab (anti-PD-L1) treatment. The receptors derive from a man in his sixties or seventies with urothelial cancer.

V and J are TRBV15 and TRBJ2-4; D gene unclear. There are 15 residues in the CDR3. Germline CDR1 reads LNHNV; CDR2 reads YYDKDF (reference sequence). V was shortened by 8 bases and J by 4 bases, with 18 bases between the two germline ends. CDR3 nucleotides: TGTGCCACCGCACTAACGGGTCCTGCAAAAAACATTCAGTACTTC. Translating gives CATALTGPAKNIQYF.

The J gene is TRBJ1-6, the V gene TRBV5-1, with 7 nucleotides matching TRBD1. V was pared by 4 bases and J by 8 bases, with 6 bases of the junction left unmatched. The CDR3 has 14 amino acids. Germline CDR1 reads SGHRS; CDR2 reads YFSETQ. The CDR3 region is CASSLRQGDSPLHF. CDR3 bases: TGCGCCAGCAGCCTTAGACAGGGCGATTCACCCCTCCACTTT.

This clone was detected a few times. The J gene is TRBJ2-3, the V gene TRBV27; maybe TRBD2 (5 bases). Germline CDR1 MNHEY, CDR2 SMNVEV (reference sequence). V shed 6 bases and J shed 0 bases, with 7 bases lying between them. The CDR3 consists of 13 residues. CDR3 in DNA: TGTGCCAGCAGAACTAGGAGCACAGATACGCAGTATTTT. It encodes CASRTRSTDTQYF.

The genes are TRBV9 and TRBJ1-3, with D maybe TRBD1 (5 bases). Germline CDR1 SGDLS, CDR2 YYNGEE. V lost 0 bases and J 4 bases, leaving 11 bases between the germline ends. The CDR3 spans 15 residues. The CDR3 region is CASSVESGRGNTIYF. CDR3 sequence (DNA): TGTGCCAGCAGCGTAGAGTCAGGGAGGGGAAACACCATATATTTT.

This clone was detected only once. V and J are TRBV5-1 and TRBJ1-1; TRBD1 matches 10 bases. Germline V gene lookup returns CDR1 SGHRS and CDR2 YFSETQ. The CDR3 runs 17 residues. J gave up 2 bases and V 5 bases, and 12 bases lay outside the gene matches. CDR3: CASSRTGTGAKNTEAFF. CDR3 coding DNA: TGCGCCAGCAGTCGAACCGGGACAGGGGCGAAAAACACTGAAGCTTTCTTT.

This clone was detected once. The genes are TRBV7-2 and TRBJ2-1; maybe TRBD2 (6 bases). The CDR3 has 16 amino acids. The V end was cut by 5 bases, the J end by 0 bases, with 14 bases between. The germline V gene has CDR1 SGHTA and CDR2 FQGNSA. The CDR3 region is CASSPGTGASYNEQFF. CDR3 nucleotides: TGTGCCAGCAGCCCCGGGACTGGGGCCTCCTACAATGAGCAGTTCTTC.

The chain carries TRBV19 and TRBJ2-5; 9 bases map to TRBD1. The J segment lost 5 bases and the V segment lost 5 bases, leaving 9 bases of the junction unmatched. The CDR3 totals 15 residues. Germline V lookup: CDR1 LNHDA, CDR2 SQIVND (reference sequence). The CDR3 sequence: CASSVNRGRLETQYF. CDR3 DNA: TGTGCCAGTAGTGTAAACAGGGGGCGGCTGGAGACCCAGTACTTC.

This chain links TRBV4-1 with TRBJ2-7, with 8 bases identical to TRBD1. Germline lookup yields CDR1 MGHRA and CDR2 YSYEKL. J gave up 3 bases and V 4 bases, and 5 bases lay outside the gene matches. The CDR3 consists of 14 residues. This CDR3 is CASSLGQGFYEQYF. CDR3 nucleotides: TGCGCCAGCAGCCTTGGACAGGGATTCTACGAGCAGTACTTC.

The rearrangement links TRBV9 to TRBJ2-2, with D possibly TRBD1 on 5 matching bases. The CDR3 has 15 residues. Germline V lookup: CDR1 SGDLS, CDR2 YYNGEE. Trimming left V 1 base short and J 0 bases short, with 7 bases between. The DNA for the CDR3 is TGTGCCAGCAGCGTATGGGGCGCGAACACCGGGGAGCTGTTTTTT. Residues: CASSVWGANTGELFF.

V is TRBV19 and J is TRBJ1-1; no clear D gene. The germline V gene encodes CDR1 LNHDA and CDR2 SQIVND (reference sequence). This CDR3 contains 16 residues. Deletions cut 2 bases from V and 1 base from J, with 14 bases between. The CDR3 spells CASSIPDLGGNTEAFF. For the CDR3, the DNA is TGTGCCAGTAGTATACCTGATCTTGGAGGGAACACTGAAGCTTTCTTT.

This clone has only a few counts. The chain links TRBV7-2 to TRBJ1-2; D is unclear. Trimming removed 2 bases from V and 8 bases from J, with 12 bases in between. Germline CDR1 is SGHTA and CDR2 is FQGNSA. The CDR3 is made up of 13 amino acids. Here the CDR3 reads CASSLTPTGGYTF. CDR3 nucleotides: TGTGCCAGCAGCTTAACACCAACGGGGGGCTACACCTTC.

This chain joins TRBV5-5 and TRBJ1-2; TRBD1 aligns across 8 bases. Trimming at V came to 4 bases and at J to 8 bases, leaving 13 bases not matched to a gene. This CDR3 region has 15 residues. Germline V gene sequence: CDR1 SGHKS, CDR2 YYEKEE (reference sequence). The CDR3 loop reads CASSQGDRYQTGYTF. CDR3 nucleotide sequence: TGTGCCAGCAGCCAGGGGGACAGGTACCAAACGGGCTACACCTTC.

V and J are TRBV4-1 and TRBJ2-3; no firm D call. Trimming shortened V by 3 bases and J by 2 bases, and 15 bases separated the two germline ends. Germline V lookup: CDR1 MGHRA, CDR2 YSYEKL. The CDR3 runs to 16 residues. CDR3 amino acids: CASSQPLSGFTDTQYF. DNA of the CDR3: TGCGCCAGCAGCCAGCCCTTGTCCGGGTTCACAGATACGCAGTATTTT.

The chain joins TRBV10-3 to TRBJ2-3, with 9 nucleotides matching TRBD2. The CDR3 consists of 15 residues. The germline V gene encodes CDR1 ENHRY and CDR2 SYGVKD. Germline trimming cut 10 bases from V and 2 bases from J; bases unmatched to any gene: 10. This CDR3 reads CATAGGRSFTDTQYF. DNA of the CDR3: TGTGCCACCGCGGGAGGGCGGTCATTCACAGATACGCAGTATTTT.

The chain joins TRBV7-2 to TRBJ2-4, with D uncertain. This CDR3 contains 14 residues. Germline values: CDR1 SGHTA, CDR2 FQGNSA. V was cut by 0 bases and J by 9 bases, with 12 bases left in between. Here the CDR3 DNA reads TGTGCCAGCAGCTTAGCAGCTTCCCGCCCCATTCAGTACTTC. It yields the protein CASSLAASRPIQYF. Drawing the rest from reference TRBV7-2 and TRBJ2-4, the complete variable domain is GAGVSQSPSNKVTEKGKDVELRCDPISGHTALYWYRQSLGQGLEFLIYFQGNSAPDKSGLPSDRFSAERTGGSVSTLTIQRTQQEDSAVYLCASSLAASRPIQYFGAGTRLSVL.

CDR3 residues: CASSSPDRTYEQYF. In DNA form, the CDR3 reads TGTGCCAGCAGCTCCCCGGACAGGACCTACGAGCAGTACTTC. This chain links TRBV11-3 with TRBJ2-7; 7 bases fit TRBD1. Germline loops: CDR1 SGHNT, CDR2 YENEEA. Losses at the gene ends were 4 bases for V and 2 bases for J; bases not matched to a gene: 5. The CDR3 length is 14 residues.

The genes are TRBV7-3 and TRBJ2-5; D is perhaps TRBD2 (7 bases). Germline V CDR1 and CDR2: SGHTA, FQGTGA. V was pared by 5 bases and J by 6 bases, with 16 bases between. The CDR3 covers 14 residues. DNA for the CDR3: TGTGCCAGCAGCCCCCTAGGGGGAGGGAAGACCCAGTACTTC. This translates into CASSPLGGGKTQYF.

There are a few counts of this clone. The chain employs TRBV10-3 and TRBJ1-2; D possibly corresponds to TRBD1 (5 bases). V was clipped by 3 bases and J by 7 bases, with 12 bases between them. CDR1 ENHRY and CDR2 SYGVKD come from the germline V gene. The CDR3 sequence is 13 residues long. CDR3 nucleotides: TGTGCCATCAGTGAACCAGGGAGGGGTGGCTACACCTTC. Protein: CAISEPGRGGYTF.

This clone was detected only once. The chain links TRBV7-3 to TRBJ2-3, with 9 bases identical to TRBD2. The germline CDR1 and CDR2 sequences are SGHTA and FQGTGA. There are 16 residues in the CDR3. V gave up 5 bases and J gave up 1 base; unmatched junction bases: 7. The CDR3 DNA reads as TGTGCCAGCAGCCATAGAGCGGGGGGAGGCACAGATACGCAGTATTTT. Amino acid sequence: CASSHRAGGGTDTQYF. Using reference TRBV7-3 and TRBJ2-3 for the parts outside the CDR3, the full variable domain is GAGVSQTPSNKVTEKGKYVELRCDPISGHTALYWYRQSLGQGPEFLIYFQGTGAADDSGLPNDRFFAVRPEGSVSTLKIQRTERGDSAVYLCASSHRAGGGTDTQYFGPGTRLTVL.

This chain joins TRBV27 and TRBJ2-7; a weak D match, TRBD2 (6 bases). Trimming pared 3 bases from V and 2 bases from J, leaving 20 bases between. There are 17 residues in the CDR3. The germline gives CDR1 MNHEY, CDR2 SMNVEV (reference sequence). CDR3 residues: CASSLRGEAAWAYEQYF. The CDR3 region has the DNA TGTGCCAGCAGTTTGCGGGGAGAAGCGGCCTGGGCCTACGAGCAGTACTTC.

This clone has ten or more counts. V usage is TRBV7-2 and J usage is TRBJ2-5; D might be TRBD1 (5 bases). The CDR3 sequence is 13 residues long. Germline V gene data show CDR1 as SGHTA and CDR2 as FQGNSA. Trimming cost V 4 bases and J 5 bases, with 11 bases left between them. The CDR3 sequence is CASSSLGQETQYF. In DNA, the CDR3 is TGTGCCAGCAGCTCACTGGGGCAGGAGACCCAGTACTTC. Drawing the rest from reference TRBV7-2 and TRBJ2-5, the complete variable domain is GAGVSQSPSNKVTEKGKDVELRCDPISGHTALYWYRQSLGQGLEFLIYFQGNSAPDKSGLPSDRFSAERTGGSVSTLTIQRTQQEDSAVYLCASSSLGQETQYFGPGTRLLVL.

This chain connects TRBV5-1 to TRBJ1-6; D might be TRBD1 (6 bases). Trimming took off 4 bases at V and 14 bases at J, with 16 bases between the two ends. There are 13 residues in the CDR3. CDR1 is SGHRS, CDR2 YFSETQ, per germline. Here the CDR3 DNA reads TGCGCCAGCAGCCCGAAACAGGGAACTTCCCTCCACTTT. It translates to CASSPKQGTSLHF.

The V gene is TRBV4-1, the J gene TRBJ2-7, with 9 bases matching TRBD1. Per germline, CDR1 MGHRA and CDR2 YSYEKL. The CDR3 has 13 amino acids. V trimming: 4 bases; J trimming: 4 bases; junction bases outside the gene matches: 2. The CDR3 region has the DNA TGCGCCAGCAGCCGGGACAGGGCATACGAGCAGTACTTC. It is translated as CASSRDRAYEQYF.

The chain recombines TRBV15 with TRBJ2-1; D perhaps matches TRBD1 (6 bases). The V end was cut by 0 bases, the J end by 5 bases, with 17 bases between. The V gene's germline CDR1 is LNHNV and CDR2 YYDKDF (reference sequence). The CDR3 contains 17 residues. CDR3 residues: CATSRESAGDKHNEQFF. In DNA form, the CDR3 reads TGTGCCACCAGCAGAGAATCCGCAGGGGATAAACACAATGAGCAGTTCTTC.

This clone has just a few counts. V is TRBV19 and J is TRBJ1-1; TRBD1 aligns across 7 bases. Germline CDR1 is LNHDA and CDR2 is SQIVND (reference sequence). This CDR3 contains 12 residues. V shed 6 bases and J 6 bases; nucleotides not matched to a gene: 4. CDR3 region: CASRRQGAEAFF. The CDR3 DNA follows: TGTGCCAGTAGACGACAGGGAGCTGAAGCTTTCTTT. Complete variable domain (other parts from reference TRBV19 and TRBJ1-1): DGGITQSPKYLFRKEGQNVTLSCEQNLNHDAMYWYRQDPGQGLRLIYYSQIVNDFQKGDIAEGYSVSREKKESFPLTVTSAQKNPTAFYLCASRRQGAEAFFGQGTRLTVV.

This chain's CDR3 is CASSPALQGQETQYF. The CDR3 DNA reads as TGTGCCAGCAGCCCAGCATTACAGGGTCAAGAGACCCAGTACTTC. The chain recombines TRBV7-8 with TRBJ2-5; D perhaps matches TRBD1 (6 bases). The CDR3 loop spans 15 amino acids. The germline gives CDR1 SGHVS, CDR2 FQNEAQ. The germline V and J ends were trimmed by 5 bases and 2 bases, with 15 bases remaining between them.

V is TRBV5-6 and J is TRBJ1-4; possibly TRBD1 for D (5 bases). Trimming cost V 2 bases and J 8 bases, with 16 bases left between them. CDR1 is SGHDT and CDR2 is YYEEEE in the germline V gene. This CDR3 contains 15 residues. CDR3 DNA: TGTGCCAGCAGCTTTGCCGGGGGGGTCAGAGAAAAACTGTTTTTT. Translating it yields CASSFAGGVREKLFF. Using reference TRBV5-6 and TRBJ1-4 for the parts outside the CDR3, the full variable domain is DAGVTQSPTHLIKTRGQQVTLRCSPKSGHDTVSWYQQALGQGPQFIFQYYEEEERQRGNFPDRFSGHQFPNYSSELNVNALLLGDSALYLCASSFAGGVREKLFFGSGTQLSVL.